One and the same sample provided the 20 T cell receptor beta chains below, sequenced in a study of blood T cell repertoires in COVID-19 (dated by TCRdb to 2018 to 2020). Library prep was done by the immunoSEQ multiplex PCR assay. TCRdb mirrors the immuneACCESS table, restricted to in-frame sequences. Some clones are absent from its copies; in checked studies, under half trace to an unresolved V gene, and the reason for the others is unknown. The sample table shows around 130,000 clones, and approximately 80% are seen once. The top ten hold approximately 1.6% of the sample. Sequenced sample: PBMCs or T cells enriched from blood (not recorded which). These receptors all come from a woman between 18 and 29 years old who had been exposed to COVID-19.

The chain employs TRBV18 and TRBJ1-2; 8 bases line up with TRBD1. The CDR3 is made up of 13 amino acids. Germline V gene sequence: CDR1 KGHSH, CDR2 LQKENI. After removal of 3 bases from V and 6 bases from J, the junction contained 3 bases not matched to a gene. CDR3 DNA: TGTGCCAGCTCACCCCAGACAGGGGATGGCTACACCTTC. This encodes CASSPQTGDGYTF.

This CDR3 is CSVSGLAGVYETQYF. DNA for the CDR3: TGCAGCGTCTCGGGACTAGCGGGAGTATATGAGACCCAGTACTTC. This chain joins TRBV29-1 and TRBJ2-5, with 14 bases that match TRBD2. Germline CDR1 is SQVTM and CDR2 is ANQGSEA. The CDR3 spans 15 residues. With 6 bases clipped from V and 5 bases from J, the junction kept 8 bases outside the gene matches.

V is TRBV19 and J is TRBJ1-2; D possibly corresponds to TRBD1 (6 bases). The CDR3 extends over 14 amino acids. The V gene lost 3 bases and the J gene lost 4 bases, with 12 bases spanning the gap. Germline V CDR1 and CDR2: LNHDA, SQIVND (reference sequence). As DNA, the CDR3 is TGTGCCAGTAGTATTTATCAGGGGACCTATGGCTACACCTTC. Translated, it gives CASSIYQGTYGYTF.

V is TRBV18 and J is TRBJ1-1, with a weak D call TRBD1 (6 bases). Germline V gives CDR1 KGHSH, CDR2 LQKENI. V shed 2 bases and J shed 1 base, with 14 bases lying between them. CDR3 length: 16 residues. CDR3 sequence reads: CASSPIPDRRNTEAFF. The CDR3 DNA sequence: TGTGCCAGCTCACCAATCCCAGACAGGAGGAACACTGAAGCTTTCTTT.

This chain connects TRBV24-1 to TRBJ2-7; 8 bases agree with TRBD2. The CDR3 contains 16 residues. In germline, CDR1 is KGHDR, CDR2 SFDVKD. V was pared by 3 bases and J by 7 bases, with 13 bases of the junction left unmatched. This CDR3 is CATSDTAGSGSKEQYF. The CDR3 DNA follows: TGTGCCACCAGTGATACCGCGGGGAGCGGGAGTAAGGAGCAGTACTTC.

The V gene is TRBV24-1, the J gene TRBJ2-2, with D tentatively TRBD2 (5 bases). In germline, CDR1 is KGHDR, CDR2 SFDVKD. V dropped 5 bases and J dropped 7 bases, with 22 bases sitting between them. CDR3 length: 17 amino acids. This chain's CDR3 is CATSVTLASGEGGELFF. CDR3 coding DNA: TGTGCCACCAGTGTAACCTTAGCGAGTGGAGAGGGCGGGGAGCTGTTTTTT.

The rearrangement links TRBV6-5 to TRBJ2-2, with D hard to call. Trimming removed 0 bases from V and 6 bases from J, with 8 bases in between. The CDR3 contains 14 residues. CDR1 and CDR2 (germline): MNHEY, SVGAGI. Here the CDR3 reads CASSYSSGPGELFF. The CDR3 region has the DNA TGTGCCAGCAGTTACTCATCCGGTCCCGGGGAGCTGTTTTTT.

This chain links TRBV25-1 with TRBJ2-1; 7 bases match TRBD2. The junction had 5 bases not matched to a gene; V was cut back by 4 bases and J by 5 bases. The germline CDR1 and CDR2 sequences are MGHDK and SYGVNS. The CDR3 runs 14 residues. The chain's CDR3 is CASSVGEGHNEQFF. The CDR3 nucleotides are TGTGCCAGCAGTGTCGGGGAGGGACACAATGAGCAGTTCTTC.

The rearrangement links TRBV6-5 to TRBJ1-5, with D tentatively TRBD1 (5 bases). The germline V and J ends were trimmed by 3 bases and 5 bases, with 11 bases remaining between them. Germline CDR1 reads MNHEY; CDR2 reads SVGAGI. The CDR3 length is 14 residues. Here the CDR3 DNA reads TGTGCCAGCAGTTATTCGGCAGGGTATCAGCCCCAGCATTTT. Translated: CASSYSAGYQPQHF.

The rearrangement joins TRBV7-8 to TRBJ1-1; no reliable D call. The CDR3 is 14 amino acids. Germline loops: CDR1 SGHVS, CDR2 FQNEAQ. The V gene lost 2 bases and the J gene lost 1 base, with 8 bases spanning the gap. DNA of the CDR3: TGTGCCAGCAGCTTACCCAGAGGGAACACTGAAGCTTTCTTT. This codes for CASSLPRGNTEAFF. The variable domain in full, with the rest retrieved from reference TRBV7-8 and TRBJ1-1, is GAGVSQSPRYKVAKRGQDVALRCDPISGHVSLFWYQQALGQGPEFLTYFQNEAQLDKSGLPSDRFFAERPEGSVSTLKIQRTQQEDSAVYLCASSLPRGNTEAFFGQGTRLTVV.

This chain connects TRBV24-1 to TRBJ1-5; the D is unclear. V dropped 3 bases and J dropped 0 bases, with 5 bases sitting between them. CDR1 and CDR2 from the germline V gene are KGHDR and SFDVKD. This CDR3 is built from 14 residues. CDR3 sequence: CATSDRVSNQPQHF. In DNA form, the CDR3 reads TGTGCCACCAGTGATCGGGTTAGCAATCAGCCCCAGCATTTT.

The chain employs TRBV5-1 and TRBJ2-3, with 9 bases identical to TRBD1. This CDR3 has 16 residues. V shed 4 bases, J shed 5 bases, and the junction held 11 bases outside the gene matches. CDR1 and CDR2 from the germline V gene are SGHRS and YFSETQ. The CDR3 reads CASSQRPQGAGDTQYF. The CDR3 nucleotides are TGCGCCAGCAGCCAACGCCCACAGGGGGCTGGAGATACGCAGTATTTT.

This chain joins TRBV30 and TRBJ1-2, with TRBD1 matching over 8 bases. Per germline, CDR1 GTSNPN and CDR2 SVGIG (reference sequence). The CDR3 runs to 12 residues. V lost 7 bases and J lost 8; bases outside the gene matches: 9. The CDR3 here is CASGRGPDGYTF. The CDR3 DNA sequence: TGTGCCTCAGGCAGGGGGCCTGACGGCTACACCTTC.

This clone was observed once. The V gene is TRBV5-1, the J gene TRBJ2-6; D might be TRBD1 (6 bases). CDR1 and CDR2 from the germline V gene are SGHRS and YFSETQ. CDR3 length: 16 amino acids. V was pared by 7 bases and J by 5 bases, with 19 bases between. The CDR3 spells CASGPLQGPRANVLTF. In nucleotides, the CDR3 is TGCGCCAGCGGTCCACTACAGGGCCCTCGGGCCAACGTCCTGACTTTC.

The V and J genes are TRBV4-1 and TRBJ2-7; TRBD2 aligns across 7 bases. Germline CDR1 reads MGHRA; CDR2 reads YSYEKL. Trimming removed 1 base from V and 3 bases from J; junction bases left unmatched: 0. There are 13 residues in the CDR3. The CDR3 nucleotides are TGCGCCAGCAGCCAAGGCGGGGGCTACGAGCAGTACTTC. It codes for CASSQGGGYEQYF.

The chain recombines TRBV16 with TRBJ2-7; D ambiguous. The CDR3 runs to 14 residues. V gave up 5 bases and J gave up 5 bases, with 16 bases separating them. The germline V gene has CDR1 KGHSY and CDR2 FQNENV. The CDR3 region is CASSEMTARNEQYF. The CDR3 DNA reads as TGTGCCAGCAGCGAAATGACCGCGAGGAACGAGCAGTACTTC.

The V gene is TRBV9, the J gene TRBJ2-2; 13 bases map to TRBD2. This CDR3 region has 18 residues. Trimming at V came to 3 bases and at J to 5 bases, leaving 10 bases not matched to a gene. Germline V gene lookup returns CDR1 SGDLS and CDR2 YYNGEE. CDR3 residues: CASSAHGLAGVGTGELFF. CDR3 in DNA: TGTGCCAGCAGCGCCCATGGACTAGCGGGAGTTGGAACCGGGGAGCTGTTTTTT.

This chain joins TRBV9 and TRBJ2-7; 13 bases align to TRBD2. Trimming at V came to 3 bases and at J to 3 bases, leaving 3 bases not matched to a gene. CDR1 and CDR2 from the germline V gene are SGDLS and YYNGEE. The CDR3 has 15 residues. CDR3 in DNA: TGTGCCAGCAGCGCAGGACTAGCGGGGGACTACGAGCAGTACTTC. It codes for CASSAGLAGDYEQYF.

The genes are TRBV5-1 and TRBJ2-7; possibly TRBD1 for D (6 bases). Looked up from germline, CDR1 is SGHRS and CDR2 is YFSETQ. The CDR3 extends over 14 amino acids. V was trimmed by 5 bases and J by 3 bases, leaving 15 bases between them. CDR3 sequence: CASSLPQGNYEQYF. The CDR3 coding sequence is TGCGCCAGCAGTTTACCTCAGGGGAACTACGAGCAGTACTTC.

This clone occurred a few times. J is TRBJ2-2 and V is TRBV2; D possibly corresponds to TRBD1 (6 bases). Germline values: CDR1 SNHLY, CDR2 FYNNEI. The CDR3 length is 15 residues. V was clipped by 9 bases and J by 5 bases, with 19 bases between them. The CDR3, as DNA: TGTGCCAGTAACGCCCAGGGGTCTCCGACCGGGGAGCTGTTTTTT. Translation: CASNAQGSPTGELFF.